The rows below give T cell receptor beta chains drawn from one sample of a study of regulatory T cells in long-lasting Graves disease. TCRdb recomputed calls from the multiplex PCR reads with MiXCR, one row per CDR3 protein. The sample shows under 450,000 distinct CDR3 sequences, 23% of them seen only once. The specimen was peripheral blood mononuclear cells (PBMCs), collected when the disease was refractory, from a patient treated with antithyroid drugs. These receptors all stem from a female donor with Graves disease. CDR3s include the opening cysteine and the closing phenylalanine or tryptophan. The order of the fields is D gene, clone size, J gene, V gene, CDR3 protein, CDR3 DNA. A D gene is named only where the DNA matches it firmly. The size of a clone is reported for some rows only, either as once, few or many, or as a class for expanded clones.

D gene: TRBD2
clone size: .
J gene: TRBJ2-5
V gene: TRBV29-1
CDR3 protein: CNQSAGGRLAVQETQYF
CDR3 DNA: TGCAACCAGTCTGCGGGGGGCAGACTAGCGGTCCAAGAGACCCAGTACTTC

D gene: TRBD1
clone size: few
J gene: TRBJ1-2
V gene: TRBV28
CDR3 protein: CASISTGNYGYTF
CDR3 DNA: TGTGCCAGCATATCGACAGGGAATTATGGCTACACCTTC

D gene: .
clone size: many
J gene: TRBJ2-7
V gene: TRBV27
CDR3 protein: CASSLGGAELTYEQYF
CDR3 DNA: TGTGCCAGCAGTTTAGGTGGGGCCGAATTAACCTACGAGCAGTACTTC

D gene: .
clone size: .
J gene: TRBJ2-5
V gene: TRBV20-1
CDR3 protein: CSARELDWQETQYF
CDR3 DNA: TGCAGTGCTAGAGAGCTTGACTGGCAAGAGACCCAGTACTTC

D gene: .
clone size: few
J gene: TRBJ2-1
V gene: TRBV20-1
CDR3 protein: CSASGGLSNNEQFF
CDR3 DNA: TGCAGTGCTAGTGGGGGACTTTCGAACAATGAGCAGTTCTTC

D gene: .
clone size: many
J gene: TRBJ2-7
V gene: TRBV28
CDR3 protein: CASSLLTGTQYF
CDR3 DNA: TGTGCCAGCAGTTTACTCACAGGGACACAGTACTTC

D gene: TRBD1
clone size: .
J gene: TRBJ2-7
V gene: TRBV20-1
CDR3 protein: CSARDPDRVSYEQYF
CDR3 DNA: TGCAGTGCTAGAGACCCTGACAGGGTATCCTACGAGCAGTACTTC

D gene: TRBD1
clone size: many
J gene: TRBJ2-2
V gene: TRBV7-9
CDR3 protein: CASSSGQGRNTGELFF
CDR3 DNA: TGTGCCAGCAGCTCCGGACAGGGACGGAACACCGGGGAGCTGTTTTTT

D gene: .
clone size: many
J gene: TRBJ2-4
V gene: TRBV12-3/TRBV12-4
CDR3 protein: CASSLFQYIQYF
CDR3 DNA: TGTGCCAGCAGTTTATTTCAGTACATTCAGTACTTC

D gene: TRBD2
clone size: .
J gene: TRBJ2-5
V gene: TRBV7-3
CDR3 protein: CASSAGSASGETQYF
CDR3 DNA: TGTGCCAGCAGCGCCGGGAGTGCTAGCGGAGAGACCCAGTACTTC